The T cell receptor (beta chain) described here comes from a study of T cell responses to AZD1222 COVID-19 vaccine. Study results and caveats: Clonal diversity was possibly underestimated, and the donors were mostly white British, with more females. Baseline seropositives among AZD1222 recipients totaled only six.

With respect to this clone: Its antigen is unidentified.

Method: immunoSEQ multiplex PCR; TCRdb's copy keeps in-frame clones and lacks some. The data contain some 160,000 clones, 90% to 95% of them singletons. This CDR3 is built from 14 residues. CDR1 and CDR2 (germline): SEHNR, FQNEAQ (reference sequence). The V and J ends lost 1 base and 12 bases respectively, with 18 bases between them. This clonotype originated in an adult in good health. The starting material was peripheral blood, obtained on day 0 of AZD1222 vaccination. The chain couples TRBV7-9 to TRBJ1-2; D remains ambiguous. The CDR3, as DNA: TGTGCCAGCAGCTTAGAGGCGGGATTCGGATCGCACACCTTC. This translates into CASSLEAGFGSHTF.